What follows are 21 T cell receptor beta chains derived from one specimen sequenced in a study of monozygotic twins with inflammatory bowel disease. Each CDR3 protein gets one entry in TCRdb, which reprocessed the 5' RACE reads and gives no DNA. The data include 150,000 to 200,000 distinct CDR3 sequences; the top ten clones carry 7.4%. Sequenced input: blood. The source of these receptors is a human donor with ulcerative colitis or Crohn's disease, or a healthy co-twin of an affected twin (not recorded which).

The rearrangement links TRBV4-1 to TRBJ2-5. The CDR3 consists of 11 residues. Germline lookup yields CDR1 MGHRA and CDR2 YSYEKL. The CDR3 spells CASSHGETQYF.

V is TRBV19 and J is TRBJ2-1; the TRBD1 assignment by TCRdb is unverifiable without DNA. CDR1 and CDR2 (germline): LNHDA, SQIVND (reference sequence). The CDR3 is made up of 14 amino acids. CDR3 in amino acids: CASSPPQGYNEQFF.

The chain couples TRBV10-1 to TRBJ2-7; TCRdb picks TRBD1, but there is no DNA to check that call. The CDR3 runs 13 residues. CDR1 and CDR2 from the germline V gene are WNHNN and SYGVQD (reference sequence). CDR3: CASIEGHPYEQYF.

This sequence joins TRBV12-3 or TRBV12-4 and TRBJ2-2; TCRdb's D call, TRBD1, is unchecked because there is no DNA. CDR3 size: 16 residues. This CDR3 is CASSPRQGAGTGELFF.

The chain uses TRBV29-1 and TRBJ1-1; lacking DNA, the TRBD1 call made by TCRdb goes unchecked. Germline CDR1 SQVTM, CDR2 ANQGSEA. The CDR3 runs 11 residues. CDR3 sequence: CSADQGTEAFF.

The chain carries TRBV5-1 and TRBJ2-7; TCRdb's D call, TRBD1, is unchecked because there is no DNA. The CDR3 consists of 14 residues. The germline V gene has CDR1 SGHRS and CDR2 YFSETQ. The CDR3 reads CASSSRPGHYEQYF.

The rearrangement links TRBV20-1 to TRBJ2-7; TCRdb outputs TRBD1, but without DNA this stays unchecked. This CDR3 has 11 residues. The germline gives CDR1 DFQATT, CDR2 SNEGSKA (reference sequence). The CDR3 sequence: CSARAWDEQYF.

This rearrangement joins TRBV20-1 to TRBJ2-1; as DNA is missing, the TRBD2 call by TCRdb cannot be tested. The CDR3 is made up of 17 amino acids. Germline V gives CDR1 DFQATT, CDR2 SNEGSKA (reference sequence). The CDR3 loop reads CSARDSTSGDSYNEQFF.

The CDR3: CSAWGTGNHYGYTF. This rearrangement joins TRBV20-1 to TRBJ1-2; checking the TCRdb D call of TRBD1 is not possible without DNA. CDR3 length: 14 amino acids. Germline loops: CDR1 DFQATT, CDR2 SNEGSKA (reference sequence).

The J gene is TRBJ2-1, the V gene TRBV20-1; TCRdb designates TRBD2, a call that cannot be tested without DNA. The germline gives CDR1 DFQATT, CDR2 SNEGSKA (reference sequence). The CDR3 has 15 residues. CDR3 residues: CSARSGGSTFHEQFF.

Here the CDR3 reads CASSYTGLGETQYF. The rearrangement uses TRBV6-5 and TRBJ2-5; the TCRdb call, TRBD1, lacks DNA for checking. CDR3 length: 14 residues. Per the germline V gene, CDR1 is MNHEY and CDR2 is SVGAGI.

The chain uses TRBV5-6 and TRBJ1-3. CDR1 and CDR2 (germline): SGHDT, YYEEEE. This CDR3 spans 16 amino acids. The CDR3 spells CASSLDWISSGNTIYF. The variable domain in full, completed from reference TRBV5-6 and TRBJ1-3, reads DAGVTQSPTHLIKTRGQQVTLRCSPKSGHDTVSWYQQALGQGPQFIFQYYEEEERQRGNFPDRFSGHQFPNYSSELNVNALLLGDSALYLCASSLDWISSGNTIYFGEGSWLTVV.

This sequence joins TRBV2 and TRBJ2-1; TCRdb selects TRBD1, and the lack of DNA leaves this call unchecked. This CDR3 spans 14 amino acids. Germline V lookup: CDR1 SNHLY, CDR2 FYNNEI. CDR3 residues: CATSPGRGQNEQFF. Looking up the rest from reference TRBV2 and TRBJ2-1 gives the full variable domain: EPEVTQTPSHQVTQMGQEVILRCVPISNHLYFYWYRQILGQKVEFLVSFYNNEISEKSEIFDDQFSVERPDGSNFTLKIRSTKLEDSAMYFCATSPGRGQNEQFFGPGTRLTVL.

This rearrangement joins TRBV12-3 or TRBV12-4 to TRBJ2-7; checking the TCRdb D call of TRBD1 is not possible without DNA. The CDR3 spans 13 residues. This CDR3 reads CASSRDISYEQYF.

The chain has TRBV14 and TRBJ2-1. Germline V CDR1 and CDR2: SGHDN, FVKESK. This CDR3 contains 16 residues. CDR3 sequence: CASSQDFGRAHNEQFF.

This rearrangement joins TRBV4-1 to TRBJ1-6; TCRdb proposes TRBD1, but this gene call is untestable without DNA. CDR3 size: 15 residues. The germline CDR1 and CDR2 sequences are MGHRA and YSYEKL. CDR3 region: CASSQGAYFNSPLHF.

This chain joins TRBV6-1 and TRBJ2-3; lacking DNA, the TRBD2 call made by TCRdb goes unchecked. This CDR3 comprises 18 residues. The germline gives CDR1 MNHNS, CDR2 SASEGT. The CDR3 reads CASSKGTSGGPGTDTQYF.

V usage is TRBV10-3 and J usage is TRBJ2-5; TCRdb lists TRBD1, though no DNA is available to test this call. CDR1 ENHRY and CDR2 SYGVKD come from the germline V gene. CDR3 length: 13 residues. CDR3 in amino acids: CAISGGPGETQYF.

The chain has TRBV6-2 or TRBV6-3 and TRBJ2-1. The germline CDR1 and CDR2 sequences are MNHEY and SVGEGT. This CDR3 has 12 residues. CDR3 protein: CASSLSSIEQFF.

The chain recombines TRBV6-5 with TRBJ1-3; TCRdb indicates TRBD1, and absent DNA this call remains unverified. The germline V gene has CDR1 MNHEY and CDR2 SVGAGI. The CDR3 sequence is 15 residues long. The CDR3 spells CASSYWQGPGNTIYF.

The V gene is TRBV5-4, the J gene TRBJ1-2; with no DNA, the TCRdb D assignment of TRBD1 cannot be verified. Germline V lookup: CDR1 SGHNT, CDR2 YYREEE (reference sequence). This CDR3 spans 13 amino acids. The CDR3 protein is CASSVDRSNGYTF.